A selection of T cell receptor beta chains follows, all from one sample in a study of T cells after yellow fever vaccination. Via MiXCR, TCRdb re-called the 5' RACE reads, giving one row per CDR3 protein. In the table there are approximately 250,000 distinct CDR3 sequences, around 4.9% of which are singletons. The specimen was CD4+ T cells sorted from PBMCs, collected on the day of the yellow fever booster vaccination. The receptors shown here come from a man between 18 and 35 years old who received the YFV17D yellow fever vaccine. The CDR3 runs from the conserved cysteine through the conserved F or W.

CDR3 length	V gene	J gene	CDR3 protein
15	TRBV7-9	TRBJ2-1	CASDMAGTSGNEQFF
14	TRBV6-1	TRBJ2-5	CAGRRDGGVWTQYF
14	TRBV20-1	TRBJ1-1	CSARVGASNTEAFF
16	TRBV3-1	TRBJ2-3	CASSQVAGGGSDTQYF
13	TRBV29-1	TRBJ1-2	CSERTGVVYGYTF
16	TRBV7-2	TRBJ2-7	CASSPTTGLSSYEQYF
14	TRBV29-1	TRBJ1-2	CSVVDRGGGYGYTF
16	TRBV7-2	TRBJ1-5	CASSLLGTGTNQPQHF
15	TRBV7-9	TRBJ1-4	CASSQDHNTYEKLFF
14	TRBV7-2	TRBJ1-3	CASSPRTSGNTIYF
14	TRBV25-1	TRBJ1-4	CASSDMVEGGKLFF
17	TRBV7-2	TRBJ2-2	CASSLQPGQGSAGELFF
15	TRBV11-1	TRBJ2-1	CASSPGAGLYNEQFF
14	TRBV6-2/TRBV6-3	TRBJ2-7	CASSYKPSAYEQYF
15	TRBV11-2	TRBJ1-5	CASSLLQGANQPQHF
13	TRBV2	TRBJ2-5	CASSDRGTETQYF
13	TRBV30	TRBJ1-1	CAFKRGAGTEAFF
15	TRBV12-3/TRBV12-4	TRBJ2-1	CASSLIAGGRNEQFF
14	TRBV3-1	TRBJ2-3	CASSQGTSTDTQYF
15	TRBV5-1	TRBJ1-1	CASTVLGLLETEAFF
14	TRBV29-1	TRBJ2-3	CSVDQGTSTDTQYF
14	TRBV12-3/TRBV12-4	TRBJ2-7	CASSPRPLSHEQYF
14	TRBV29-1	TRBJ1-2	CSVDVEAVNYGYTF
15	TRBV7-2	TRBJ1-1	CASSRGQIMNTEAFF
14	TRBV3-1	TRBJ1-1	CASSPQYRGAEAFF